Following are 9 T cell receptor beta chains from one sample sequenced in a study of blood T cells in healthy people across ages. Through a sample-barcoded 5' primer and a J-beta primer mix, a second PCR was run for roughly 6 to 11 cycles. MiXCR, run by TCRdb on the 5' RACE reads, gives a single entry per CDR3 protein. This sample carries about 840,000 distinct CDR3 sequences, 25% to 30% of them seen once, and the ten largest clones take 9.5% to 13%. These data were also filed under a second study, of T cells of mothers and their children.

Sequencing used blood. Receptors were obtained from a woman aged 40 to 49 in good health.

This sequence joins TRBV7-2 and TRBJ2-7, with 8 bases that match TRBD1. Germline-derived CDR1 and CDR2 are SGHTA and FQGNSA. The CDR3 contains 16 residues. The junction had 9 bases not matched to a gene; V was cut back by 3 bases and J by 2 bases. This CDR3 reads CASSFESTGVAYEQYF. Here the CDR3 DNA reads TGTGCCAGCAGCTTCGAATCGACAGGGGTCGCCTACGAGCAGTACTTC.

This clonotype occurred a few times. V usage is TRBV4-3 and J usage is TRBJ1-5; no firm D call. The V end was cut by 3 bases, the J end by 0 bases, with 9 bases between. Germline loops: CDR1 LGHNA, CDR2 YSLEER. The CDR3 totals 15 residues. CDR3: CASSQRVYSNQPQHF. The CDR3 DNA follows: TGCGCCAGCAGCCAGAGGGTATATAGCAATCAGCCCCAGCATTTT.

This clonotype was seen more than once but under ten times. This chain joins TRBV30 and TRBJ1-2; D not certain. CDR1 GTSNPN and CDR2 SVGIG come from the germline V gene (reference sequence). The germline V and J ends were trimmed by 1 base and 6 bases, with 18 bases remaining between them. The CDR3 covers 15 residues. The CDR3 here is CAWSALLRQTHGYTF. Written as DNA, the CDR3 is TGTGCCTGGAGTGCCCTACTTCGGCAGACCCATGGCTACACCTTC.

This clonotype has at least ten counts. This chain uses TRBV4-1 with TRBJ1-5; the D is unclear. The V end lost 0 bases, the J end lost 2 bases, and 11 bases lay between the germline ends. Germline CDR1 is MGHRA and CDR2 is YSYEKL. The CDR3 runs to 16 residues. CDR3 sequence reads: CASSQEPDKGNQPQHF. In DNA, the CDR3 is TGCGCCAGCAGCCAAGAACCCGATAAGGGCAATCAGCCCCAGCATTTT.

The chain links TRBV7-2 to TRBJ1-4, with 7 bases matching TRBD1. Losses at the gene ends were 3 bases for V and 0 bases for J; bases not matched to a gene: 10. Germline V gene sequence: CDR1 SGHTA, CDR2 FQGNSA. The CDR3 contains 18 residues. The CDR3 DNA reads as TGTGCCAGCAGCTTTCGACAGGGCCCAAGATCAACTAATGAAAAACTGTTTTTT. Protein sequence: CASSFRQGPRSTNEKLFF.

This clonotype has at least ten counts. The V call is TRBV3-1, the J call TRBJ2-1, with 10 bases aligning to TRBD1. The CDR3 is made up of 15 amino acids. Germline V CDR1 and CDR2: LGHDT, YNNKEL (reference sequence). The J segment lost 7 bases and the V segment lost 8 bases, leaving 11 bases of the junction unmatched. The CDR3, as DNA: TGTGCCAGCGCGTCCCCGGGACAGGGGACGAATGAGCAGTTCTTC. It yields the protein CASASPGQGTNEQFF.

In the case of this clonotype: An end of the junction does not agree with germline; a read error may underlie this. This chain links TRBV5-1 with TRBJ2-3; no reliable D call. From germline, CDR1 is SGHRS and CDR2 YFSETQ. The CDR3 is 13 residues long. CDR3: CASSLTVTDTLYF. CDR3 sequence (DNA): TGCGCCAGCAGCTTGACGGTCACAGATACGCTGTATTTT.

This clonotype was seen repeatedly, ten times or more. The chain employs TRBV10-3 and TRBJ2-1; D possibly matches TRBD1 or TRBD2 (5 bases each). V shed 8 bases and J shed 4 bases, with 12 bases lying between them. The CDR3 extends over 13 amino acids. Germline lookup yields CDR1 ENHRY and CDR2 SYGVKD. This CDR3 is CAIGRGQYNEQFF. The CDR3 nucleotides read TGTGCCATCGGACGGGGCCAATACAATGAGCAGTTCTTC.

The rearrangement joins TRBV9 to TRBJ1-1; 9 nucleotides match TRBD1. The germline V gene encodes CDR1 SGDLS and CDR2 YYNGEE. Losses at the gene ends were 3 bases for V and 5 bases for J; bases not matched to a gene: 11. CDR3 length equals 16 residues. The CDR3 DNA sequence: TGTGCCAGCAGCGCCTCCTATTCCGGGACAGGGACTGAAGCTTTCTTT. Amino acids: CASSASYSGTGTEAFF.